The text below deals with one T cell receptor (beta chain). Antigen: not known. The study used a library that attached unique molecular identifiers to individual cDNA molecules. TCRdb passed the reads through MiXCR, listing each CDR3 protein once. The table includes about 120,000 distinct CDR3 sequences, 8.5% detected once. It was unfractionated whole blood from which total RNA was extracted. This entry is derived from a study of human T cells and chemical hapten exposure. Study-wide context: Yields of TCR per sample differed, chiefly owing to small differences in pooled library volume.

Findings and limits, study-wide: TCRs exceeding a frequency of 1 in 1000 stayed unchanged under DPC sensitization.

The CDR3 loop spans 16 amino acids. V was pared by 3 bases and J by 4 bases, with 9 bases of the junction left unmatched. Germline values: CDR1 LGHDT, CDR2 YNNKEL (reference sequence). Source material: whole blood. The chain uses TRBV3-1 and TRBJ2-1; 7 nucleotides match TRBD2. The sequence came from a human donor in good health. Some clones in this sample may be carry-over from other donors' samples. The CDR3 coding sequence is TGTGCCAGCAGCCAGGACGCGGGACTATTGTACAATGAGCAGTTCTTC. This codes for CASSQDAGLLYNEQFF.